This is a list of T cell receptor beta chains from one sample in a study of regulatory T cells in long-lasting Graves disease. Each CDR3 protein is one row after TCRdb ran MiXCR on the multiplex PCR reads. The repertoire holds 420,000 or so distinct CDR3 sequences, with approximately 16% as singletons. The same data also contributed to another study, on T cells in Graves' hyperthyroidism and ophthalmopathy.

The sequencing here drew on peripheral blood mononuclear cells (PBMCs), taken at new diagnosis, from a patient treated with antithyroid drugs. The source is a young woman with Graves disease. Both conserved end residues are part of each CDR3. A D gene is named only where the DNA matches it firmly. Only part of the rows carry a size: once, few, many, or a class if the clone is expanded.

>many|TRBJ2-1|TRBV11-2|TRBD2
TGTGCCAGCAGCTCCCGGGGATCCGGGACTAGTAGTGAGCAGTTCTTC
CASSSRGSGTSSEQFF
>many|TRBJ1-1|TRBV2|TRBD1
TGTGCCAGCAGTGGACAGGGCCGGAACACTGAAGCTTTCTTT
CASSGQGRNTEAFF
>many|TRBJ2-5|TRBV3-1|NA
TGTGCCAGCAGCCGCGCCCCACAAGGGCAAGAGACCCAGTACTTC
CASSRAPQGQETQYF
>few|TRBJ1-5|TRBV10-3|NA
TGTGCCATCAGTGAGTCGGGGGGTGTCAATCAGCCCCAGCATTTT
CAISESGGVNQPQHF
>NA|TRBJ1-4|TRBV27|NA
TGTGCCAGCAGTCCGGCTGGTTGGGAGGAAAAACTGTTTTTT
CASSPAGWEEKLFF
>many|TRBJ2-7|TRBV2|TRBD1
TGTGCCAGCAGTGGGCGACAGGGGGCAAGAGAGCAGTACTTC
CASSGRQGAREQYF
>many|TRBJ2-2|TRBV18|NA
TGTGCCAGCTCACCACTCCCAGCCAACACCGGGGAGCTGTTTTTT
CASSPLPANTGELFF
>many|TRBJ2-3|TRBV28|NA
TGTGCCAGCAGTTTGGTTCTAGATGGGTTCACAGATACGCAGTATTTT
CASSLVLDGFTDTQYF
>many|TRBJ2-3|TRBV5-1|TRBD2
TGTGCCAGCCGGCGGGAGGGCACAGATACGCAGTATTTT
CASRREGTDTQYF
>many|TRBJ2-1|TRBV24-1|TRBD2
TGTGCCACCAGTGATTCTAGCGGAGAACTCTACAATGAGCAGTTCTTC
CATSDSSGELYNEQFF
>NA|TRBJ2-3|TRBV4-3|NA
TGCGCCAGCAGCCAGGGGGGAGCAAGACGGCACGCAGATACGCAGTATTTT
CASSQGGARRHADTQYF
>NA|TRBJ2-7|TRBV11-2|TRBD2
TGTGCCAGCAGCTTAGTCCCTGTAGCGGGAGGGTACGAGCAGTACTTC
CASSLVPVAGGYEQYF
>many|TRBJ2-5|TRBV6-1|NA
TGTGCCAGCACCCTTGTCCAGCGGAGACAAGAGACCCAGTACTTC
CASTLVQRRQETQYF
>many|TRBJ1-1|TRBV5-1|NA
TGCGCCAGCAGCGGGTACGGAGGGTCGAACACTGAAGCTTTCTTT
CASSGYGGSNTEAFF
>many|TRBJ2-3|TRBV12-3/TRBV12-4|NA
TGTGCCAGCAGACAGGGAGATACGCAGTATTTT
CASRQGDTQYF
>few|TRBJ2-3|TRBV28|NA
TGTGCCGGCAGGCTCGACCGATCTAGCACAGATACGCAGTATTTT
CAGRLDRSSTDTQYF
>many|TRBJ2-3|TRBV20-1|NA
TGCAGTGCTAGGGACTACAGAGCCCACACAGATACGCAGTATTTT
CSARDYRAHTDTQYF
>many|TRBJ2-2|TRBV20-1|TRBD1
TGCAGTGCTAGTGGTTTTCCCAGGGGGTGGGACACCGGGGAGCTGTTTTTT
CSASGFPRGWDTGELFF
>few|TRBJ1-1|TRBV27|NA
TGTGCCAGCAGTTATAGTTCATATAGGCTAAACACTGAAGCTTTCTTT
CASSYSSYRLNTEAFF
>NA|TRBJ2-7|TRBV20-1|TRBD2
TGCAGTGCCAGTAGCGGGATTGGCGAGCAGTACTTC
CSASSGIGEQYF
>few|TRBJ2-2|TRBV6-1|TRBD2
TGTGCCAGCACCTTCTTAGCGGGAGCTAGCACCGGGGAGCTGTTTTTT
CASTFLAGASTGELFF
>few|TRBJ2-1|TRBV9|NA
TGTGCCAGCAGGGGATCGGTTGACAGCTCCTACAATGAGCAGTTCTTC
CASRGSVDSSYNEQFF
>NA|TRBJ2-1|TRBV14|NA
TGTGCCAGCAGCCAAGGGCCAGACAGTGTACTTTACAATGAGCAGTTCTTC
CASSQGPDSVLYNEQFF
>many|TRBJ2-1|TRBV29-1|TRBD2
TGCAGCGTTGTAGGAGGCATCAGGACTAGCGGGAGGGCCAATGAGCAGTTCTTC
CSVVGGIRTSGRANEQFF
>NA|TRBJ2-1|TRBV27|TRBD2
TGTGCCAGCAGTCCCCCCACTAGCGGGAGGCTGAATGAGCAGTTCTTC
CASSPPTSGRLNEQFF
>NA|TRBJ2-4|TRBV28|TRBD2
TGTGCCAGCAGTTTAACTAGCGGAAACATTCAGTACTTC
CASSLTSGNIQYF
>NA|TRBJ2-7|TRBV20-1|NA
TGCAGTGCTATGGGCCATTACTCCTACGAGCAGTACTTC
CSAMGHYSYEQYF
>NA|TRBJ2-1|TRBV7-3|TRBD2
TGTGCCAGCAGCTTAGAAGGACTAGCGGGAGTACTCAATGAGCAGTTCTTC
CASSLEGLAGVLNEQFF
>many|TRBJ2-1|TRBV11-3|NA
TGTGCCAGCAGCTTACTTGGGGATGAGCAGTTCTTC
CASSLLGDEQFF
>NA|TRBJ2-1|TRBV6-1|NA
TGTGCCAGCAGCCGCGGGCGAGGCGAGTTCTTC
CASSRGRGEFF
>many|TRBJ2-7|TRBV29-1|NA
TGCAGCGTTGCCGTGGGCTGGGGCTACGAGCAGTACTTC
CSVAVGWGYEQYF
>few|TRBJ2-5|TRBV6-2/TRBV6-3|NA
TGTGCCAGCAGTTACCGTGGGGGAGGAGTGGCAGGAGAGACCCAGTACTTC
CASSYRGGGVAGETQYF
>NA|TRBJ2-7|TRBV29-1|NA
TGCAGCGTTGTCTCTTTACAGCCGTCCTACGAGCAGTACTTC
CSVVSLQPSYEQYF
>many|TRBJ2-2|TRBV11-1|NA
TGTGCCAGCAGGCGTCAGGGGGGTGCGAACACCGGGGAGCTGTTTTTT
CASRRQGGANTGELFF
>many|TRBJ2-1|TRBV20-1|NA
TGCAGTGCTAGAGATTACCTAGCCCCGATAGGTGAGCAGTTCTTC
CSARDYLAPIGEQFF
>many|TRBJ2-1|TRBV7-2|TRBD2
TGTGCCAGCAGTCAAGGACTAGCGGTAAACAATGAGCAGTTCTTC
CASSQGLAVNNEQFF
>many|TRBJ2-3|TRBV20-1|NA
TGCAGTGCTACACTACGCCCGGGCGTCAGATCTAGCACAGATACGCAGTATTTT
CSATLRPGVRSSTDTQYF
>many|TRBJ2-7|TRBV11-2|TRBD2
TGTGCCAGCAGCTGGACTAGCGGGTACTCCTACGAGCAGTACTTC
CASSWTSGYSYEQYF
>many|TRBJ2-1|TRBV3-1|TRBD1
TGTGCCAGCAGGGAAGCGGCAGGGGGCCTCTATGAGCAGTTCTTC
CASREAAGGLYEQFF
>few|TRBJ1-2|TRBV25-1|NA
TGTGCCAGCAGTGAATATCGCGGGGGTGGCTACACCTTC
CASSEYRGGGYTF